This is a list of T cell receptor beta chains from one sample in a study of CD4 T cells in relation to SARS-CoV-2 and coronaviruses. TCRdb's copy holds only in-frame clones and misses some; the assay was immunoSEQ multiplex PCR. The sample lists roughly 68,000 clones, over 90% occurring once. The sample consisted of naive CD4+ T cells from PBMCs. These receptor sequences come from a human donor in good health. The CDR3 runs from the conserved cysteine through the conserved F or W. A D gene is named only where the DNA matches it firmly. Clone size appears in some rows only: once, few, many, or a class for an expanded clone.

TRBJ2-3	-	TRBV7-2	-	CASSSRSADTQYF	TGTGCCAGCAGCTCCAGGTCCGCAGATACGCAGTATTTT
TRBJ2-5	TRBD2	TRBV5-4	-	CASSLPSGRDVETQYF	TGTGCCAGCAGCTTGCCTAGCGGGAGGGATGTGGAGACCCAGTACTTC
TRBJ1-4	-	TRBV7-9	-	CASSLGTSGNGEKLFF	TGTGCCAGCAGCCTGGGAACATCCGGCAATGGTGAAAAACTGTTTTTT
TRBJ1-1	TRBD1	TRBV19	-	CATRTGVNMNTEAFF	TGTGCCACGAGGACAGGGGTCAACATGAACACTGAAGCTTTCTTT
TRBJ1-3	-	TRBV30	-	CAGQGRGNTIYF	TGTGCCGGTCAGGGGCGTGGAAACACCATATATTTT
TRBJ2-7	TRBD2	TRBV9	-	CASSSPFNGERDNSYEQYF	TGTGCCAGCAGCTCCCCCTTCAATGGCGAGCGGGATAACTCCTACGAGCAGTACTTC
TRBJ2-3	TRBD1	TRBV6-5	-	CASSYDRDLTDTQYF	TGTGCCAGCAGTTACGACAGGGACCTCACAGATACGCAGTATTTT
TRBJ1-2	TRBD1	TRBV18	once	CASSPGQGSGYTF	TGTGCCAGCTCTCCCGGACAGGGAAGTGGCTACACCTTC
TRBJ1-2	-	TRBV16	-	CASSQSTASNYGYTF	TGTGCCAGCAGCCAATCGACAGCGTCTAACTATGGCTACACCTTC
TRBJ2-7	-	TRBV7-3	few	CASSQSGSYEQYF	TGTGCCAGCAGCCAAAGCGGTAGCTACGAGCAGTACTTC
TRBJ2-2	-	TRBV27	-	CASSFRDWDGELFF	TGTGCCAGCAGTTTCAGGGATTGGGACGGGGAGCTGTTTTTT
TRBJ2-7	TRBD1	TRBV5-4	-	CASSLAPQGAPYEQYF	TGTGCCAGCAGCTTGGCCCCCCAGGGGGCTCCCTACGAGCAGTACTTC
TRBJ2-5	TRBD2	TRBV29-1	-	CSARDLAGVEETQYF	TGCAGCGCTCGGGATCTAGCGGGAGTGGAGGAGACCCAGTACTTC
TRBJ1-2	TRBD1	TRBV30	-	CAWSVPGPGQGLYGYTF	TGTGCCTGGAGTGTCCCTGGGCCGGGACAGGGCCTCTATGGCTACACCTTC
TRBJ2-4	TRBD1	TRBV30	-	CAWNSAGGKNIQYF	TGTGCCTGGAATTCGGCAGGGGGCAAAAACATTCAGTACTTC
TRBJ1-5	-	TRBV19	-	CASNMRTRIYQPQHF	TGTGCCAGTAATATGAGGACGAGGATATATCAGCCCCAGCATTTT
TRBJ1-6	TRBD1	TRBV7-9	-	CASSLFTGTVTSPLHF	TGTGCCAGCAGCTTGTTTACCGGGACAGTTACTTCACCCCTCCACTTT
TRBJ2-5	-	TRBV11-1	-	CASSWARETQYF	TGTGCCAGCAGTTGGGCCCGGGAGACCCAGTACTTC
TRBJ2-2	-	TRBV5-1	-	CASSLGQNTGELFF	TGCGCCAGCAGCTTGGGACAGAACACCGGGGAGCTGTTTTTT
TRBJ2-7	-	TRBV19	-	CASSISRRVTSYEQYF	TGTGCCAGTAGTATATCGAGGAGGGTAACCTCCTACGAGCAGTACTTC
TRBJ1-1	-	TRBV5-1	-	CASSARSEMNTEAFF	TGCGCCAGCAGCGCAAGGTCAGAGATGAACACTGAAGCTTTCTTT
TRBJ2-7	TRBD2	TRBV5-4	-	CASSATSGSSYEQYF	TGTGCCAGCAGCGCCACTAGCGGGAGTTCTTACGAGCAGTACTTC
TRBJ1-2	-	TRBV12-3/TRBV12-4	-	CASSLRVNYGYTF	TGTGCCAGCAGCCTCAGGGTAAACTATGGCTACACCTTC
TRBJ2-3	TRBD2	TRBV2	-	CASSELTSGSTDTQYF	TGTGCCAGCAGTGAGTTGACTAGCGGGAGCACAGATACGCAGTATTTT
TRBJ1-2	-	TRBV19	-	CASSISRSTGNGYTF	TGTGCCAGTAGTATCTCCCGATCTACAGGGAATGGCTACACCTTC
TRBJ2-2	TRBD1	TRBV30	once	CACTGTVNTGELFF	TGTGCCTGTACCGGGACAGTAAACACCGGGGAGCTGTTTTTT
TRBJ1-1	TRBD1	TRBV19	few	CASSGQGVVTEAFF	TGTGCCAGTAGTGGACAGGGGGTAGTAACTGAAGCTTTCTTT
TRBJ2-1	TRBD2	TRBV6-2/TRBV6-3	-	CASSYQLAGGPGEQFF	TGTGCCAGCAGTTACCAGCTAGCGGGGGGGCCAGGTGAGCAGTTCTTC
TRBJ1-4	-	TRBV5-1	-	CASSLTSTNEKLFF	TGCGCCAGCAGCTTGACGTCTACTAATGAAAAACTGTTTTTT
TRBJ1-5	-	TRBV18	-	CASSPDQGARQPQHF	TGTGCCAGCTCACCGGATCAGGGCGCCAGGCAGCCCCAGCATTTT
TRBJ2-1	-	TRBV24-1	-	CATSEGPQNEQFF	TGTGCCACCAGTGAGGGGCCCCAGAATGAGCAGTTCTTC
TRBJ2-5	TRBD2	TRBV7-2	-	CASSLEGLAQETQYF	TGTGCCAGCAGCTTAGAAGGACTAGCGCAAGAGACCCAGTACTTC
TRBJ1-4	-	TRBV7-9	-	CASSLSHGGDNEKLFF	TGTGCCAGCAGCCTTAGCCATGGGGGGGATAATGAAAAACTGTTTTTT
TRBJ2-7	-	TRBV27	-	CASSSRISYEQYF	TGTGCCAGCAGTTCCCGCATATCCTACGAGCAGTACTTC
TRBJ2-7	-	TRBV29-1	-	CSVVDSLLYEQYF	TGCAGCGTTGTGGACAGTCTCCTTTACGAGCAGTACTTC
TRBJ2-7	TRBD1	TRBV18	-	CASRDRVSVEPYEQYF	TGTGCCAGCCGGGACAGGGTTTCCGTGGAGCCCTACGAGCAGTACTTC
TRBJ1-5	TRBD1	TRBV27	once	CASTRTGGDQPQHF	TGTGCCAGCACCCGGACAGGGGGAGATCAGCCCCAGCATTTT
TRBJ2-1	-	TRBV19	-	CASSTSGTNPYNEQFF	TGTGCCAGTAGTACGTCGGGGACCAACCCCTACAATGAGCAGTTCTTC
TRBJ2-7	TRBD2	TRBV7-2	-	CASSFSGRVYEQYF	TGTGCCAGCAGCTTCTCTGGGAGGGTTTACGAGCAGTACTTC
TRBJ2-1	TRBD2	TRBV7-6	-	CASSLGGLASVYNEQFF	TGTGCCAGCAGCTTAGGGGGACTAGCGTCAGTCTACAATGAGCAGTTCTTC
TRBJ2-7	-	TRBV5-1	-	CASSSSYEQYF	TGCGCCAGCAGCTCCTCCTACGAGCAGTACTTC
TRBJ1-4	-	TRBV11-2	-	CASSLFATNEKLFF	TGTGCCAGCAGCCTTTTTGCAACTAATGAAAAACTGTTTTTT
TRBJ1-2	-	TRBV19	-	CASSPVGGSAYGYTF	TGTGCCAGTAGCCCCGTTGGGGGGTCAGCGTATGGCTACACCTTC
TRBJ2-5	-	TRBV12-3/TRBV12-4	-	CASNGLQETQYF	TGTGCCAGCAATGGGTTACAAGAGACCCAGTACTTC
TRBJ2-2	-	TRBV5-1	-	CASSLAASNTGELFF	TGCGCCAGCAGCTTGGCCGCGTCGAACACCGGGGAGCTGTTTTTT
TRBJ1-1	-	TRBV27	-	CASSLVRDTEAFF	TGTGCCAGCAGTTTGGTCAGGGACACTGAAGCTTTCTTT
TRBJ1-6	-	TRBV9	-	CASNGGSYNSPLHF	TGTGCCAGCAATGGCGGTTCCTATAATTCACCCCTCCACTTT
TRBJ1-2	-	TRBV5-5	-	CASSFNLRDGYTF	TGTGCCAGCAGCTTCAACCTCAGGGATGGCTACACCTTC
TRBJ2-3	TRBD2	TRBV19	-	CACWASGADTQYF	TGTGCCTGTTGGGCTAGCGGGGCAGATACGCAGTATTTT
TRBJ1-5	TRBD1	TRBV5-1	-	CASSPGTENQPQHF	TGCGCCAGCAGCCCCGGGACAGAAAATCAGCCCCAGCATTTT
TRBJ2-7	-	TRBV27	-	CASSLLQGSYEQYF	TGTGCCAGCAGTTTACTACAGGGCTCCTACGAGCAGTACTTC
TRBJ1-2	-	TRBV5-1	-	CASSLDRFGGYTF	TGCGCCAGCAGCTTGGATCGCTTTGGGGGCTACACCTTC
TRBJ2-7	TRBD1	TRBV28	once	CASSSPGTGSYEQYF	TGTGCCAGCAGTTCCCCCGGGACAGGGTCATACGAGCAGTACTTC
TRBJ1-4	-	TRBV28	-	CASSHGQHNEKLFF	TGTGCCAGCAGTCATGGACAGCATAATGAAAAACTGTTTTTT
TRBJ2-5	-	TRBV5-1	-	CASSLAKGGGSGDF	TGCGCCAGCAGCTTGGCCAAGGGAGGGGGCAGTGGGGACTTC
TRBJ2-3	-	TRBV29-1	-	CSVADYTDTQYF	TGCAGCGTTGCAGACTACACAGATACGCAGTATTTT
TRBJ1-1	TRBD1	TRBV7-2	-	CASSLLNRGSEAFF	TGTGCCAGCAGCTTATTGAACAGGGGGTCTGAAGCTTTCTTT
TRBJ2-2	-	TRBV7-7	-	CASSFGPDTGELFF	TGTGCTAGCAGCTTCGGGCCAGACACCGGGGAGCTGTTTTTT
TRBJ1-5	-	TRBV2	-	CASRIQGTLGSQPQHF	TGTGCCAGCAGGATACAGGGTACCTTGGGGAGTCAGCCCCAGCATTTT